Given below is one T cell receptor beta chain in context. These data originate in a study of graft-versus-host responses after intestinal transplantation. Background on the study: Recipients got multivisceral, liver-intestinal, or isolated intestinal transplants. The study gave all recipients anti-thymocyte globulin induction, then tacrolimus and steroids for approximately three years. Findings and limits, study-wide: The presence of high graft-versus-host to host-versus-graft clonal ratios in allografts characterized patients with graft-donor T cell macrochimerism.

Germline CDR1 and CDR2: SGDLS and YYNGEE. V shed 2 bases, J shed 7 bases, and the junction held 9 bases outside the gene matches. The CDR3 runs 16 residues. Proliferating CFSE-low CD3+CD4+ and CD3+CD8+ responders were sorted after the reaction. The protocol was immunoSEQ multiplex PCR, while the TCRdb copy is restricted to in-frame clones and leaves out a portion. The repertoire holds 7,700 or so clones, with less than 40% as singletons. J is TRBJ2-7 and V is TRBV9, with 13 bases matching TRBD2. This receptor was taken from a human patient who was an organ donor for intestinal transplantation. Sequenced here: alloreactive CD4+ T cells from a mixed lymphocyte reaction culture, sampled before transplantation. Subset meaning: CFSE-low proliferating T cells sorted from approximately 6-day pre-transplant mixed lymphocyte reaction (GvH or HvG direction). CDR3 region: CASSVSGLAGVGEQYF. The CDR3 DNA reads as TGTGCCAGCAGCGTCAGCGGACTAGCGGGAGTAGGGGAGCAGTACTTC.